Below, 14 T cell receptor beta chains from the same sample are listed, as sequenced in a study of CD8 T cells in ankylosing spondylitis. TCRdb reprocessed the 5' RACE reads via MiXCR and lists one record per CDR3 protein. The table has about 110,000 distinct CDR3 sequences, under 30% seen once. The sequenced material came from synovial fluid, either unsorted or a sorted T cell fraction (not recorded which). The receptors derive from a male donor with ankylosing spondylitis.

This clonotype has only a few counts. V usage is TRBV7-8 and J usage is TRBJ1-5; no clear D. CDR3 length: 16 residues. The V end lost 1 base, the J end lost 0 bases, and 10 bases lay between the germline ends. Germline V gene lookup returns CDR1 SGHVS and CDR2 FQNEAQ. The CDR3 DNA follows: TGTGCCAGCAGCTTAGAGGGAGGTATTAGCAATCAGCCCCAGCATTTT. As protein: CASSLEGGISNQPQHF.

V and J are TRBV5-1 and TRBJ2-3; D is perhaps TRBD1 or TRBD2 (6 bases each). V lost 4 bases and J lost 5, with 14 bases in between. Germline-derived CDR1 and CDR2 are SGHRS and YFSETQ. The CDR3 has 14 residues. CDR3 in amino acids: CASSPPGAKDTQYF. CDR3 nucleotide sequence: TGCGCCAGCAGCCCGCCGGGGGCGAAAGATACGCAGTATTTT.

This clonotype was counted between two and nine times. The chain carries TRBV6-1 and TRBJ1-4; no firm D call. The CDR3 contains 16 residues. Germline CDR1 and CDR2: MNHNS and SASEGT. V gave up 0 bases and J gave up 6 bases, with 14 bases separating them. The CDR3 DNA is TGTGCCAGCAGTGAAGCGGAGGCAGCGGGTCATGAAAAACTGTTTTTT. This encodes CASSEAEAAGHEKLFF.

This clonotype was seen a few times. The chain links TRBV24-1 to TRBJ2-3; tentative D call: TRBD2 (5 bases). The V gene's germline CDR1 is KGHDR and CDR2 SFDVKD. V dropped 4 bases and J dropped 6 bases, with 13 bases sitting between them. The CDR3 consists of 14 residues. The CDR3 reads CATSDQLGMDTQYF. CDR3 bases: TGTGCCACCAGTGACCAACTCGGGATGGATACGCAGTATTTT.

In this sample, this clonotype turned up a few times. This rearrangement joins TRBV5-4 to TRBJ2-7; D is unresolved. The CDR3 has 11 residues. The V and J ends lost 0 bases and 10 bases respectively, with 8 bases between them. Germline V lookup: CDR1 SGHNT, CDR2 YYREEE (reference sequence). In DNA form, the CDR3 reads TGTGCCAGCAGCTTGGAAGGGTCCCAGTACTTC. This translates into CASSLEGSQYF.

The V call is TRBV4-1, the J call TRBJ1-1; D is unresolved. With 1 base removed from V and 4 bases from J, the gap between germline ends came to 7 bases. The CDR3 length is 13 residues. Germline loops: CDR1 MGHRA, CDR2 YSYEKL. For the CDR3, the DNA is TGCGCCAGCAGCCAAGCAGAATTCACTGAAGCTTTCTTT. Translation gives CASSQAEFTEAFF.

This clonotype was counted at least ten times. The CDR3 reads CASSLVSGRADEQFF. The CDR3 DNA reads TGCGCCAGCAGCTTGGTGAGCGGGAGGGCCGATGAGCAGTTCTTC. J is TRBJ2-1 and V is TRBV5-1; 10 nucleotides match TRBD2. The CDR3 sequence is 15 residues long. V dropped 0 bases and J dropped 8; count of bases not matched to a gene: 5. Germline V CDR1 and CDR2: SGHRS, YFSETQ.

The chain links TRBV2 to TRBJ2-7; the match to TRBD1 covers 8 bases. The CDR3 length is 15 residues. The J segment lost 6 bases and the V segment lost 0 bases, leaving 7 bases of the junction unmatched. Germline V gives CDR1 SNHLY, CDR2 FYNNEI. The CDR3: CASSEALQGASEQYF. The DNA of the CDR3 is TGTGCCAGCAGTGAAGCGCTTCAGGGGGCGTCCGAGCAGTACTTC.

The rearrangement joins TRBV24-1 to TRBJ2-7; D uncertain. V lost 8 bases to trimming and J lost 2 bases, with 9 bases between them. Germline CDR1 KGHDR, CDR2 SFDVKD. The CDR3 runs 12 residues. This chain's CDR3 is CATMEPAYEQYV. The CDR3 DNA follows: TGTGCCACCATGGAACCCGCCTACGAGCAGTACGTC.

This clonotype showed up many times. The chain has TRBV12-3 or TRBV12-4 and TRBJ2-1, with 11 nucleotides matching TRBD2. This CDR3 spans 13 amino acids. J was trimmed by 9 bases and V by 8 bases; bases with no gene match: 6. Here the CDR3 reads CASQLAGDGEQFF. CDR3 bases: TGTGCCAGCCAACTAGCGGGAGACGGTGAGCAGTTCTTC.

This rearrangement joins TRBV20-1 to TRBJ2-1; TRBD2 aligns across 9 bases. Germline values: CDR1 DFQATT, CDR2 SNEGSKA (reference sequence). Trimming took 5 bases from V and 7 from J; bases not matched to a gene: 9. The CDR3 spans 14 residues. As DNA, the CDR3 is TGCAGTGCTTACCATAGCGGGAGAGTTAATGAGCAGTTCTTC. Protein product: CSAYHSGRVNEQFF.

Many counts were recorded for this clonotype. The chain combines TRBV3-1 with TRBJ1-4; D possibly corresponds to TRBD1 (6 bases). In germline, CDR1 is LGHDT, CDR2 YNNKEL (reference sequence). Trimming took 2 bases from V and 8 from J, leaving 18 bases between them. The CDR3 covers 16 residues. The DNA for the CDR3 is TGTGCCAGCAGCCAATTTGGCGGCGTTGGACAGGAAAAACTGTTTTTT. Translation gives CASSQFGGVGQEKLFF.

V and J are TRBV6-1 and TRBJ2-3; no clear D gene. The V end was cut by 6 bases, the J end by 0 bases, with 10 bases between. The CDR3 loop spans 14 amino acids. Germline lookup yields CDR1 MNHNS and CDR2 SASEGT. The CDR3 DNA sequence: TGTGCCAGCAGGAAGACGGTTAGCACAGATACGCAGTATTTT. Amino acids: CASRKTVSTDTQYF.

This clonotype occurred many times. The chain recombines TRBV5-6 with TRBJ1-1; D gene ambiguous. The germline V gene has CDR1 SGHDT and CDR2 YYEEEE. The germline V and J ends were trimmed by 0 bases and 0 bases, with 3 bases remaining between them. The CDR3 is 13 amino acids. The DNA for the CDR3 is TGTGCCAGCAGCTTGGAACTGAACACTGAAGCTTTCTTT. Its translation is CASSLELNTEAFF.